Sequencing of this TCR beta chain was carried out in a study of T cells after yellow fever vaccination. This clonotype was counted at least ten times. The CDR3 is made up of 15 amino acids. The germline V gene encodes CDR1 DFQATT and CDR2 SNEGSKA (reference sequence). The V and J ends lost 2 bases and 0 bases respectively, with 8 bases between them. TCRdb independently ran MiXCR on the 5' RACE reads; one entry per CDR3 protein. The sample records fewer than 450,000 distinct CDR3 sequences, 3% to 4.5% being singletons. The sequence derives from a man aged 18 to 30 who received the YFV17D yellow fever vaccine. The gene calls are TRBV20-1 and TRBJ2-6; either TRBD1 or TRBD2 may supply D (5 bases each). The specimen was PBMCs, collected 5 days after the yellow fever booster vaccination. The CDR3 here is CSARRGASGANVLTF. CDR3 DNA: TGCAGTGCTAGAAGGGGAGCCTCTGGGGCCAACGTCCTGACTTTC.